This section outlines one T cell receptor (beta chain) sequence together with its context. Its specificity is unknown. This sample was included in a study of blood T cells in healthy people across ages. Study-wide results and limits: The CMV status of each donor remained undetermined, and this could have confounded shifts in expanded clonotypes. While age rose, TCR beta diversity per million T cells dropped in a roughly linear way.

Alongside a J-beta primer mix, a sample-barcoded 5' primer served in a second PCR lasting 7 to 11 cycles. TCRdb reprocessed the 5' RACE reads via MiXCR and lists one record per CDR3 protein. The table shows fewer than 800,000 distinct CDR3 sequences, with about 30% occurring only once. This clonotype was obtained from a woman aged 80 or over in good health. Sequenced material: blood.

The chain's CDR3 is CASSLAGTGGFNTEAFF. The CDR3 DNA is TGTGCCAGCAGCTTAGCCGGGACAGGGGGCTTCAACACTGAAGCTTTCTTT. The chain joins TRBV7-9 to TRBJ1-1; TRBD1 aligns across 12 bases. The germline gives CDR1 SEHNR, CDR2 FQNEAQ (reference sequence). CDR3 size: 17 residues. Trimming cost V 0 bases and J 2 bases; bases outside gene matches: 4.